The 15 T cell receptor beta chains below were found in one sample sequenced in a study of T-cell memory formation after mild COVID-19. TCRdb re-called the 5' RACE reads through MiXCR, storing one row per CDR3 protein. Altogether around 430,000 distinct CDR3 sequences are present, approximately 15% being singletons, with the ten largest covering 20% to 25%. The sample taken for sequencing was PBMCs or a T cell subset sorted from them (not recorded which). These TCRs come from a young man who had mild COVID-19 (a few samples of this study predate the infection). Cell type and time point are not known.

This clonotype has only a few counts. The chain joins TRBV4-2 to TRBJ1-1; D is unresolved. This CDR3 contains 13 residues. Germline V gives CDR1 LGHNA, CDR2 YNFKEQ. Trimming stripped 0 bases from V and 9 bases from J, with 11 bases between. CDR3 coding DNA: TGTGCCAGCAGCCAAGATAGGTCGGCGAAAGCTTTCTTT. Translated: CASSQDRSAKAFF.

The chain uses TRBV5-1 and TRBJ2-7, with TRBD1 matching over 7 bases. Germline CDR1 SGHRS, CDR2 YFSETQ. The CDR3 totals 17 residues. The junction had 11 bases not matched to a gene; V was cut back by 0 bases and J by 2 bases. In DNA, the CDR3 is TGCGCCAGCAGCTTGGCCCTCTCCGGGACAGACCCCTACGAGCAGTACTTC. It translates to CASSLALSGTDPYEQYF.

The chain joins TRBV3-1 to TRBJ1-1; the D gene is possibly TRBD1 (5 bases). Trimming removed 0 bases at V and 4 bases at J, with 9 bases between. Per germline, CDR1 LGHDT and CDR2 YNNKEL (reference sequence). CDR3 length equals 14 residues. CDR3 DNA: TGTGCCAGCAGCCAAGAAGGGGTCTTCACTGAAGCTTTCTTT. It is translated as CASSQEGVFTEAFF.

This clonotype was found many times. The V gene is TRBV6-2 or TRBV6-3, the J gene TRBJ1-1, with D unresolved. The V gene's germline CDR1 is MNHEY and CDR2 SVGEGT. V shed 6 bases and J shed 5 bases, with 10 bases lying between them. The CDR3 totals 12 residues. CDR3 coding DNA: TGTGCCAGCAGCTCCGGGTATACTGAAGCTTTCTTT. Translated: CASSSGYTEAFF.

In this sample, this clonotype turned up once. V is TRBV20-1 and J is TRBJ1-5; D possibly corresponds to TRBD1 (5 bases). V dropped 6 bases and J dropped 3 bases, with 12 bases sitting between them. Germline values: CDR1 DFQATT, CDR2 SNEGSKA (reference sequence). CDR3 length equals 13 residues. CDR3 nucleotide sequence: TGCAGTGCCGCTAGGGGTGCCAATCAGCCCCAGCATTTT. It codes for CSAARGANQPQHF.

V is TRBV7-9 and J is TRBJ2-1; 8 bases are a match to TRBD1. This CDR3 has 14 amino acids. V gave up 2 bases and J gave up 7 bases; unmatched junction bases: 4. Looked up from germline, CDR1 is SEHNR and CDR2 is FQNEAQ (reference sequence). CDR3 sequence (DNA): TGTGCCAGCAGCTTACGGACAGGGATGAATGAGCAGTTCTTC. Its translation is CASSLRTGMNEQFF.

With regard to this clonotype: A much more abundant neighbour one base away suggests this may be a read error. The chain links TRBV7-2 to TRBJ2-3; 7 nucleotides align to TRBD1. Germline assignment: CDR1 SGHTA and CDR2 FQGNSA. V dropped 5 bases and J dropped 14; count of bases not matched to a gene: 16. The CDR3 consists of 14 residues. CDR3 DNA: TGTGCCAGCAGCCCCGGGACAGAGTGGGCGACCCTGTATTTT. Its protein is CASSPGTEWATLYF.

The CDR3 is CASSLVGRAPDTQYF. The CDR3 nucleotides read TGTGCCAGCAGCTTAGTCGGCAGGGCTCCCGATACGCAGTATTTT. The chain links TRBV13 to TRBJ2-3, with a tentative D call TRBD1 (5 bases). The CDR3 covers 15 residues. The V gene lost 1 base and the J gene lost 6 bases, with 14 bases spanning the gap. The germline CDR1 and CDR2 sequences are PRHDT and FYEKMQ (reference sequence).

The genes are TRBV2 and TRBJ2-2; maybe TRBD1 (5 bases). Germline CDR1 is SNHLY and CDR2 is FYNNEI. This CDR3 region has 12 residues. V was cut by 7 bases and J by 6 bases, with 9 bases left in between. The CDR3: CASNRQPGELFF. The CDR3 DNA follows: TGTGCCAGCAACCGACAGCCCGGGGAGCTGTTTTTT.

V gene TRBV3-1 combines with J gene TRBJ2-6; 8 bases match TRBD2. Germline lookup yields CDR1 LGHDT and CDR2 YNNKEL (reference sequence). CDR3 length: 18 residues. The J segment lost 0 bases and the V segment lost 1 base, leaving 5 bases of the junction unmatched. In DNA form, the CDR3 reads TGTGCCAGCAGCCAAGTCCTACTAGCGGTCTCTGGGGCCAACGTCCTGACTTTC. Its translation: CASSQVLLAVSGANVLTF.

The rearrangement links TRBV4-1 to TRBJ2-5; D is tentatively TRBD1 or TRBD2 (6 bases each). CDR3 length: 15 residues. Trimming left V 1 base short and J 5 bases short, with 14 bases between. The germline V gene encodes CDR1 MGHRA and CDR2 YSYEKL. The CDR3 here is CASSQGGARGETQYF. The DNA for the CDR3 is TGCGCCAGCAGCCAAGGGGGGGCTAGAGGGGAGACCCAGTACTTC.

The chain couples TRBV7-2 to TRBJ2-3; maybe TRBD1 (5 bases). Trimming removed 3 bases at V and 3 bases at J, with 16 bases between. The CDR3 runs 16 residues. Germline lookup yields CDR1 SGHTA and CDR2 FQGNSA. Written as DNA, the CDR3 is TGTGCCAGCAGCTTTGTGGCAGGGCCCTTGACAGATACGCAGTATTTT. Its protein is CASSFVAGPLTDTQYF. Based on the CDR3 plus reference TRBV7-2 and TRBJ2-3, the full variable domain is GAGVSQSPSNKVTEKGKDVELRCDPISGHTALYWYRQSLGQGLEFLIYFQGNSAPDKSGLPSDRFSAERTGGSVSTLTIQRTQQEDSAVYLCASSFVAGPLTDTQYFGPGTRLTVL.

This clonotype has just a few counts. The chain uses TRBV20-1 and TRBJ2-2; tentatively, D is TRBD1 (5 bases). V lost 2 bases and J 5 bases, leaving 12 bases between the germline ends. CDR3 size: 14 residues. Germline values: CDR1 DFQATT, CDR2 SNEGSKA (reference sequence). CDR3 nucleotide sequence: TGCAGTGCTAGAATAAGGGGAAGGACCGGGGAGCTGTTTTTT. Amino acid sequence: CSARIRGRTGELFF.

This clonotype was seen a handful of times. The chain combines TRBV28 with TRBJ2-7; the match to TRBD1 covers 8 bases. V lost 4 bases to trimming and J lost 7 bases; unmatched junction nucleotides: 6. This CDR3 has 13 amino acids. Germline-derived CDR1 and CDR2 are MDHEN and SYDVKM. The CDR3 is CASSYQGAREQYV. CDR3 nucleotide sequence: TGTGCCAGCAGTTATCAGGGGGCACGGGAGCAGTACGTC.

The gene calls are TRBV5-1 and TRBJ2-5, with 7 bases identical to TRBD1. CDR3 length: 16 residues. The V and J ends lost 0 bases and 0 bases, in that order; junction bases with no gene match: 5. Germline-derived CDR1 and CDR2 are SGHRS and YFSETQ. The chain's CDR3 is CASSLADRADQETQYF. CDR3 nucleotides: TGCGCCAGCAGCTTGGCCGACAGGGCAGACCAAGAGACCCAGTACTTC.